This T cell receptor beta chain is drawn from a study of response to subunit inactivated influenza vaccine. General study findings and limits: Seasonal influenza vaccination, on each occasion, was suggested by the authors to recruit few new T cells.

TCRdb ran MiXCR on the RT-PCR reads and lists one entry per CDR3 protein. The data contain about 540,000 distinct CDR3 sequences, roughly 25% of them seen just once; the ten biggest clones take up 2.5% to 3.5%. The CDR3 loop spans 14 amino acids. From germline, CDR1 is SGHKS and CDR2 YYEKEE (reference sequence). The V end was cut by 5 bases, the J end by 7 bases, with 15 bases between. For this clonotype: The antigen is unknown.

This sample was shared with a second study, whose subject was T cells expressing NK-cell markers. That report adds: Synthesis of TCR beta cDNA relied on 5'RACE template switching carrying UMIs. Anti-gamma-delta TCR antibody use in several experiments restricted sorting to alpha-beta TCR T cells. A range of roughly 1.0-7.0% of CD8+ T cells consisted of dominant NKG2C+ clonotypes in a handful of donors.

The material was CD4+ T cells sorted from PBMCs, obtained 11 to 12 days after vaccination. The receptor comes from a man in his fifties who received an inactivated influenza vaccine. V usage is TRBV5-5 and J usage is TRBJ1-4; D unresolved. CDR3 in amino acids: CASRRGLELEKLFF. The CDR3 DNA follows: TGTGCCAGCAGGCGTGGGTTGGAGCTTGAAAAACTGTTTTTT.